A selection of T cell receptor beta chains follows, all from one sample in a study of response to subunit inactivated influenza vaccine. Each CDR3 protein is one row after TCRdb ran MiXCR on the RT-PCR reads. Of some 540,000 distinct CDR3 sequences listed, 20% to 25% are singletons. These data also featured in a second study, about T cells expressing NK-cell markers.

Specimen: CD4+ T cells sorted from PBMCs, collected roughly 13 days after vaccination. These receptors all come from a middle-aged man who received an inactivated influenza vaccine. Both conserved end residues are part of each CDR3. The D gene is left open where the match is weak. Rows may omit the clone size; those that give it use once, few, many or a size class.

>TRBV6-5|TRBJ2-5|TRBD2|NA
TGTGCCAGCAGTTACGGGGGGGTGGGTCAAGAGACCCAGTACTTC
CASSYGGVGQETQYF
>TRBV6-1|TRBJ1-2|NA|NA
TGTGCCAGCAGTGAAGCGCGGGGTTCCGTTGGCTACACCTTC
CASSEARGSVGYTF
>TRBV7-9|TRBJ2-1|NA|NA
TGTGCCAGCAGCGTTCGGAGAGCCTCCTACAATGAGCAGTTCTTC
CASSVRRASYNEQFF
>TRBV7-9|TRBJ2-1|TRBD1|NA
TGTGCCAGCAGCCCTCGCGACAGGGGAGCATACAATGAGCAGTTCTTC
CASSPRDRGAYNEQFF
>TRBV29-1|TRBJ1-1|NA|NA
TGCAGCGGCTCCGACAGGTTGAACACTGAAGCTTTCTTT
CSGSDRLNTEAFF
>TRBV29-1|TRBJ2-4|TRBD1|few
TGCAGCGTCGTCATGTTGGGACAGGGAGGAGTAGTGGCCAAAAACATTCAGTACTTC
CSVVMLGQGGVVAKNIQYF
>TRBV7-6|TRBJ2-1|TRBD2|NA
TGTGCCAGCAGCCAGGCCCGGGGGGGCCTAGGTGCTGAGCAGTTCTTC
CASSQARGGLGAEQFF
>TRBV5-1|TRBJ2-3|NA|NA
TGCGCCAGCAGCTTGGCCAGACAGCACGGAGATACGCAGTATTTT
CASSLARQHGDTQYF
>TRBV20-1|TRBJ2-7|NA|NA
TGCAGTGCTAGCCTAGCTGCGGGCGAGCAGTACTTC
CSASLAAGEQYF
>TRBV11-2|TRBJ1-6|NA|many
TGTGCCAGCAGCTTAGATCGCTTCCCCCTCCACTTT
CASSLDRFPLHF
>TRBV5-4|TRBJ2-3|TRBD2|NA
TGTGCCAGCAGCAATCCGGGGGGTGGAGATACGCAGTATTTT
CASSNPGGGDTQYF
>TRBV7-2|TRBJ2-3|TRBD2|few
TGTGCCAGCAGCTTGGGGGGGAACCGGGATACGCAGTATTTT
CASSLGGNRDTQYF
>TRBV10-3|TRBJ1-5|NA|NA
TGTGCCATCAGTGACCGACCCCGACTCAGCAATCAGCCCCAGCATTTT
CAISDRPRLSNQPQHF
>TRBV4-2|TRBJ2-3|TRBD2|few
TGTGCCAGCAGCCAAGGAGCGACTAGCGGGGGGGCATATACGCAGTATTTT
CASSQGATSGGAYTQYF
>TRBV20-1|TRBJ1-2|TRBD1|NA
TGCAGTGCTAACAGGGACAGTGGAAACTATGGCTACACCTTC
CSANRDSGNYGYTF
>TRBV6-5|TRBJ1-3|NA|few
TGTGCCAGCAGTTCTTTGGGTGTCGGGGTTGGAAACACCATATATTTT
CASSSLGVGVGNTIYF
>TRBV20-1|TRBJ2-4|TRBD2|NA
TGCAGTGCTTCCCGTAGTAGCGGGAAAAACATTCAGTACTTC
CSASRSSGKNIQYF
>TRBV5-6|TRBJ2-7|TRBD1|few
TGTGCCAGCAGCGGGGGACAGGCCAGACGCGAGCAGTACTTC
CASSGGQARREQYF
>TRBV5-1|TRBJ2-7|NA|NA
TGCGCCAGCAGAAGCGGGCTGGGTCCTCAGGGGCAGTACTTC
CASRSGLGPQGQYF
>TRBV7-2|TRBJ2-1|TRBD2|NA
TGTGCCAGCAGCTTAGATGGCGAGCGGGAGAAGTTCTTC
CASSLDGEREKFF
>TRBV5-1|TRBJ2-2|NA|NA
TGCGCCAGCAGAACCCAACCCAGTGACGGGGAGCTGTTTTTT
CASRTQPSDGELFF
>TRBV11-2|TRBJ2-7|NA|NA
TGTGCCAGCAGCTTAGATCGTCACAAAATCTACGAGCAGTACTTC
CASSLDRHKIYEQYF
>TRBV5-1|TRBJ2-3|TRBD1|many
TGCGCCAGCAGCTCTGGGACAGCCACAGATACGCAGTATTTT
CASSSGTATDTQYF
>TRBV11-2|TRBJ2-1|TRBD1|NA
TGTGCCAGCAGCTTAGATCAAGGGGGCTGGGATGAGCAGTTCTTC
CASSLDQGGWDEQFF
>TRBV12-3/TRBV12-4|TRBJ1-1|NA|NA
TGTGCCAGCAGTACCCGACGGTTCACTGAAGCTTTCTTT
CASSTRRFTEAFF
>TRBV12-3/TRBV12-4|TRBJ2-1|NA|many
TGTGCCACTAGTTTAGCAGGGGCGTTCAATGAGCAGTTCTTC
CATSLAGAFNEQFF
>TRBV20-1|TRBJ1-6|NA|many
TGCAGTGCTAGAGTGTTTGCGGGACCGAGTAATTCACCCCTCCACTTT
CSARVFAGPSNSPLHF
>TRBV5-1|TRBJ2-3|NA|few
TGCGCCAGCAGCCCCAGTGGGGTTTGGACGCAGTATTTT
CASSPSGVWTQYF
>TRBV5-1|TRBJ2-1|NA|NA
TGCGCCAGCAGCTTGGCCCGGTCGGACTATCCTTCGAGTGAGCAGTTCTTC
CASSLARSDYPSSEQFF
>TRBV20-1|TRBJ2-3|TRBD2|NA
TGCAGTGCTAGCCGGACTAGCGGTAGCACAGATACGCAGTATTTT
CSASRTSGSTDTQYF
>TRBV24-1|TRBJ2-1|NA|NA
TGTGCCACCAGTGGGCAGGCGACGAATGAGCAGTTCTTC
CATSGQATNEQFF
>TRBV10-3|TRBJ2-1|NA|once
TGTGCCATCAGTCCCCTACCCCATGAGCAGTTCTTC
CAISPLPHEQFF
>TRBV5-1|TRBJ2-3|NA|NA
TGCGCCAGCAGCGGGGTCGGGACTGCAGATACGCAGTATTTT
CASSGVGTADTQYF
>TRBV23-1|TRBJ2-2|TRBD1|once
TGCGCCAGCAGTCTCAAGGGGGCTAGGGGAGAGGAGCTGTTTTTT
CASSLKGARGEELFF
>TRBV27|TRBJ2-6|TRBD2|NA
TGTGCCAGCAGTCCACCCGGACTAGCTATTTTCTCTGGGGCCAACGTCCTGACTTTC
CASSPPGLAIFSGANVLTF
>TRBV12-3/TRBV12-4|TRBJ2-1|NA|few
TGTGCCAGCAGTCCTCCGGGACTCATGAATGAGCAGTTCTTC
CASSPPGLMNEQFF
>TRBV20-1|TRBJ1-1|NA|NA
TGCAGTGCGTCGGACGGTGAAGCTTTCTTT
CSASDGEAFF
>TRBV20-1|TRBJ2-5|TRBD1|NA
TGCAGTACGCAAATTCCGGGACAGGGGAAGCGAGAGACCCAGTACTTC
CSTQIPGQGKRETQYF
>TRBV6-8|TRBJ2-7|NA|NA
TGTGCCAGCAGTTACGCTCCATCCAACAGGTGCCACGATCGAGAGCAGTACTTC
CASSYAPSNRCHDREQYF
>TRBV6-1|TRBJ2-2|NA|few
TGTGCCAGCAGGAGGTCAGGGACTTCGACCACCGGGGAGCTGTTTTTT
CASRRSGTSTTGELFF
>TRBV7-9|TRBJ1-2|NA|few
TGTGCCAGCAGCTTACCCCCCAGGAGCGGCTACACCTTC
CASSLPPRSGYTF
>TRBV18|TRBJ2-1|TRBD1|NA
TGTGCCAGCTCACCAACCGGGACAGGGTCTAATGAGCAGTTCTTC
CASSPTGTGSNEQFF
>TRBV11-2|TRBJ2-3|TRBD2|few
TGTGCCAGCGCGGGGGTAGCGGGAGGATTGGGTTTCGCAGATACGCAGTATTTT
CASAGVAGGLGFADTQYF
>TRBV9|TRBJ1-1|NA|NA
TGTGCCAGCAGGGTGGGGGTTAAGAACACTGAAGCTTTCTTT
CASRVGVKNTEAFF